This T cell receptor beta chain is drawn from a study of blood T cells in healthy people across ages. A word on this clonotype: What it binds is not known.

The CDR3 runs 15 residues. V was clipped by 5 bases and J by 5 bases; unmatched bases: 8. Germline V gene data show CDR1 as SGHRS and CDR2 as YFSETQ. The authors ran a second PCR of roughly 6 to 11 cycles using a sample-barcoded 5' primer and a J-beta primer mix. TCRdb ran MiXCR on the 5' RACE reads and lists one entry per CDR3 protein. This sample has hundreds of thousands of distinct CDR3 sequences, with around 28% found just once. General study findings and limits: It was not known whether donors were CMV positive (a possible confounder of expanded clonotype changes). PBMCs were not sorted, which prevented a conclusive comparison of naive versus antigen-experienced cells.

This chain links TRBV5-1 with TRBJ2-2; 8 nucleotides match TRBD2. The specimen sequenced was blood. The TCR originated in a woman of 80 years or more in good health. The CDR3 reads CASSNGTSRTGELFF. The CDR3 nucleotides read TGCGCCAGCAGTAATGGGACTAGTAGGACCGGGGAGCTGTTTTTT.